This T cell receptor beta chain was sequenced during a study of beta chain features in type 1 diabetes. The investigators reverse transcribed all of the isolated RNA, so they sequenced expressed TCRB transcripts. Libraries were prepared by immunoSEQ multiplex PCR; TCRdb keeps only in-frame clonotypes and omits some of them. In the table there are 350,000 to 400,000 clones, roughly 15% of which are singletons. Germline V gene data show CDR1 as GTSNPN and CDR2 as SVGIG (reference sequence). V dropped 8 bases and J dropped 3; count of bases not matched to a gene: 7. The CDR3 length is 12 residues. The sample holds a few counts of this clone.

The rearrangement joins TRBV30 to TRBJ2-7; 7 bases are a match to TRBD1. The sequence came from a woman between 18 and 29 years old in good health. Material: naive CD4+ T cells from blood. The CDR3 protein is CAGGQTLYEQYF. The CDR3 DNA follows: TGTGCCGGGGGACAGACCCTCTACGAGCAGTACTTC.